This T cell receptor beta chain appears in the sequencing data of a study of cytomegalovirus exposure and HLA in healthy donors. This clone was counted a few times. The V end lost 4 bases, the J end lost 9 bases, and 17 bases lay between the germline ends. CDR3 length: 14 amino acids. The germline gives CDR1 SGHTS, CDR2 YDEGEE. PCR was performed using 60 Vbeta and 13 Jbeta primers. Libraries were prepared by immunoSEQ multiplex PCR; TCRdb keeps only in-frame clonotypes and omits some of them. The table has under 170,000 clones, 70% to 80% seen once. The chain carries TRBV5-8 and TRBJ2-1; TRBD1 is a possible D gene (5 bases). The sequence came from a human donor in good health. Material: PBMCs. The CDR3 region has the DNA TGTGCCAGCAGCCTTTGGCAGGGTCCTGGTGAGCAGTTCTTC. This translates into CASSLWQGPGEQFF.